This T cell receptor (beta chain) was identified during a study of blood T cell repertoires in COVID-19. The assay was immunoSEQ multiplex PCR, and TCRdb's table has in-frame clones only and misses some. The repertoire holds roughly 200,000 clones, with roughly four fifths as singletons. The V gene's germline CDR1 is SEHNR and CDR2 FQNEAQ (reference sequence). Trimming shortened V by 2 bases and J by 8 bases, and 15 bases separated the two germline ends. This CDR3 comprises 14 residues. Sequencing was carried out using peripheral blood. The origin of this receptor is a woman older than 75 with COVID-19, enrolled during active disease. The chain carries TRBV7-9 and TRBJ1-2, with D possibly being TRBD1 (6 bases). The CDR3 loop reads CASSLPNDRSGYTF. The CDR3 nucleotides are TGTGCCAGCAGCTTACCGAACGACAGGTCCGGCTACACCTTC.